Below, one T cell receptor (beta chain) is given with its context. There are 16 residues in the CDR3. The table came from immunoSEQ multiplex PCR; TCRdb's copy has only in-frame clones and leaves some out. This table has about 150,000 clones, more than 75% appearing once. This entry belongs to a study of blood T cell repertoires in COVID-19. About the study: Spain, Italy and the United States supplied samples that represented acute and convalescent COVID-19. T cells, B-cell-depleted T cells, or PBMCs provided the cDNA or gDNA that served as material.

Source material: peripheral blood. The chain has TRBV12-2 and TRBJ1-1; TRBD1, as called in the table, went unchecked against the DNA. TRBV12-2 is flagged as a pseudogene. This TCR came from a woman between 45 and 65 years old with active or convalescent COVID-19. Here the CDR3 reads CASRLEGPTRGTEAFF. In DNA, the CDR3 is TGTGCAAGTCGCTTAGAAGGTCCAACAAGGGGCACTGAAGCTTTCTTT.